The 30 T cell receptor beta chains below all came from one sample that was sequenced in a study of blood T cell repertoires in COVID-19. Libraries were prepared by immunoSEQ multiplex PCR; TCRdb keeps only in-frame clonotypes and omits some of them. The table lists 200,000 to 300,000 clones, roughly 86% of them singletons. Sequencing was done on a sample of peripheral blood. The receptor set was obtained from an elderly woman with COVID-19, enrolled during active disease.

This chain joins TRBV18 and TRBJ1-1; the D gene is possibly TRBD1 (5 bases). From germline, CDR1 is KGHSH and CDR2 LQKENI. The CDR3 contains 15 residues. The germline V and J ends were trimmed by 3 bases and 0 bases, with 11 bases remaining between them. The DNA of the CDR3 is TGTGCCAGCTCACCGCAGCAGGACATGAACACTGAAGCTTTCTTT. Residues: CASSPQQDMNTEAFF.

The chain couples TRBV28 to TRBJ1-4, with 7 positions matching TRBD1. Per germline, CDR1 MDHEN and CDR2 SYDVKM. Unmatched junction bases numbered 3, after V lost 4 bases and J lost 4 bases. This CDR3 region has 14 residues. Here the CDR3 DNA reads TGTGCCAGCAGTTCGGGACAGCTTAATGAAAAACTGTTTTTT. It encodes CASSSGQLNEKLFF.

About this clone: At one boundary the junction diverges from the germline segment, which might be a read error. CDR3: CAISRGSQGASGELFF. The CDR3 nucleotides are TGTGCCATCAGCAGAGGGTCCCAGGGGGCTAGCGGGGAGCTGTTTTTT. The chain uses TRBV15 and TRBJ2-2; 8 bases agree with TRBD1. CDR3 size: 16 residues. Germline CDR1 and CDR2: LNHNV and YYDKDF (reference sequence).

The V and J genes are TRBV18 and TRBJ1-2, with a tentative D call TRBD1 (6 bases). The CDR3 has 16 amino acids. The V gene lost 0 bases and the J gene lost 0 bases, with 11 bases spanning the gap. CDR1 and CDR2 from the germline V gene are KGHSH and LQKENI. CDR3 coding DNA: TGTGCCAGCTCACCACCCTCAGGACAGCCTAACTATGGCTACACCTTC. Translating gives CASSPPSGQPNYGYTF.

This rearrangement joins TRBV19 to TRBJ1-5, with D possibly matching TRBD1 (6 bases). This CDR3 has 14 amino acids. Germline V gives CDR1 LNHDA, CDR2 SQIVND (reference sequence). V was pared by 7 bases and J by 5 bases, with 15 bases between. CDR3 sequence (DNA): TGTGCCAGTATGTCAGGGGCCCCCTATCAGCCCCAGCATTTT. It codes for CASMSGAPYQPQHF.

The rearrangement joins TRBV5-1 to TRBJ1-5; no reliable D call. This CDR3 spans 13 amino acids. Trimming cost V 0 bases and J 3 bases, with 4 bases left between them. Germline CDR1 reads SGHRS; CDR2 reads YFSETQ. CDR3: CASSLGDNQPQHF. CDR3 in DNA: TGCGCCAGCAGCTTGGGAGACAATCAGCCCCAGCATTTT.

The chain couples TRBV27 to TRBJ2-7, with a weak D call TRBD1 (6 bases). V was trimmed by 6 bases and J by 1 base, leaving 13 bases between them. The CDR3 covers 14 residues. Germline V gene data show CDR1 as MNHEY and CDR2 as SMNVEV (reference sequence). CDR3 region: CASRPLRGSYEQYF. The CDR3 DNA reads TGTGCCAGCAGACCTTTGAGGGGGTCCTACGAGCAGTACTTC.

This chain joins TRBV11-2 and TRBJ2-3, with a tentative D call TRBD2 (7 bases). Trimming pared 0 bases from V and 6 bases from J, leaving 19 bases between. Germline loops: CDR1 SGHAT, CDR2 FQNNGV. The CDR3 extends over 17 amino acids. CDR3 nucleotide sequence: TGTGCCAGCAGCTTAGATCGAAGGGGGGGGCCTTGGGATACGCAGTATTTT. The encoded protein is CASSLDRRGGPWDTQYF.

This chain uses TRBV11-1 with TRBJ1-1, with a possible D match to TRBD1 (6 bases). Trimming pared 5 bases from V and 1 base from J, leaving 11 bases between. CDR1 and CDR2 from the germline V gene are SGHAT and FQDESV (reference sequence). The CDR3 length is 14 residues. The CDR3 here is CASSKDRSNTEAFF. DNA for the CDR3: TGTGCCAGCAGCAAGGACAGATCGAACACTGAAGCTTTCTTT.

This clone was counted a single time. The chain uses TRBV18 and TRBJ2-4; D remains unclear. The ends were cut back, 0 bases at V and 7 bases at J, with 10 bases in the middle. The germline V gene has CDR1 KGHSH and CDR2 LQKENI. The CDR3 covers 14 residues. CDR3 residues: CASSPPESRNIQYF. For the CDR3, the DNA is TGTGCCAGCTCACCACCGGAGAGTAGGAACATTCAGTACTTC.

The chain uses TRBV18 and TRBJ2-2; TRBD1 matches 8 bases. This CDR3 has 17 amino acids. Germline V gene data show CDR1 as KGHSH and CDR2 as LQKENI. V lost 3 bases to trimming and J lost 7 bases; unmatched junction nucleotides: 13. The CDR3: CASSPSPGGSSVGELFF. The DNA for the CDR3 is TGTGCCAGCTCACCTTCCCCAGGGGGCTCGTCTGTCGGGGAGCTGTTTTTT. Using reference TRBV18 and TRBJ2-2 for the parts outside the CDR3, the full variable domain is NAGVMQNPRHLVRRRGQEARLRCSPMKGHSHVYWYRQLPEEGLKFMVYLQKENIIDESGMPKERFSAEFPKEGPSILRIQQVVRGDSAAYFCASSPSPGGSSVGELFFGEGSRLTVL.

The chain links TRBV20-1 to TRBJ1-1; D remains unclear. CDR1 DFQATT and CDR2 SNEGSKA come from the germline V gene (reference sequence). V shed 3 bases and J shed 1 base, with 12 bases lying between them. The CDR3 consists of 14 residues. The CDR3 DNA reads as TGCAGTGCTAGTCGAGGCCCGGGGAACACTGAAGCTTTCTTT. Its protein product is CSASRGPGNTEAFF.

This CDR3 is CSASAPGNQPQHF. For the CDR3, the DNA is TGCAGTGCTAGTGCCCCGGGGAATCAGCCCCAGCATTTT. The J gene is TRBJ1-5, the V gene TRBV20-1; no reliable D call. V was trimmed by 3 bases and J by 4 bases, leaving 10 bases between them. The CDR3 spans 13 residues. Germline CDR1 and CDR2: DFQATT and SNEGSKA (reference sequence).

The chain joins TRBV2 to TRBJ2-1; tentative D call: TRBD1 (7 bases). The germline CDR1 and CDR2 sequences are SNHLY and FYNNEI. The CDR3 consists of 14 residues. V lost 5 bases and J 10 bases, leaving 18 bases between the germline ends. The CDR3 is CASSRLPQGGEQFF. CDR3 nucleotides: TGTGCCAGCAGTAGGCTTCCCCAGGGGGGCGAGCAGTTCTTC.

The chain uses TRBV4-1 and TRBJ2-7; D unclear. This CDR3 is 16 amino acids long. The V gene's germline CDR1 is MGHRA and CDR2 YSYEKL. V was trimmed by 0 bases and J by 6 bases, leaving 18 bases between them. DNA of the CDR3: TGCGCCAGCAGCCAAGAAGCCGGGTCAACACCCCGCGAGCAGTACGTC. Residues: CASSQEAGSTPREQYV.

The rearrangement links TRBV14 to TRBJ1-3, with TRBD1 as a possible D gene (6 bases). Germline V gene data show CDR1 as SGHDN and CDR2 as FVKESK. With 0 bases removed from V and 9 bases from J, the gap between germline ends came to 9 bases. CDR3 length: 13 residues. CDR3 bases: TGTGCCAGCAGCCAAGATATGGGGGCCACCATATATTTT. This translates into CASSQDMGATIYF.

J is TRBJ2-7 and V is TRBV4-1; D remains ambiguous. Germline assignment: CDR1 MGHRA and CDR2 YSYEKL. Trimming cost V 0 bases and J 4 bases, with 7 bases left between them. This CDR3 spans 13 amino acids. The CDR3 DNA sequence: TGCGCCAGCAGCCAAGATCTCCTATACGAGCAGTACGTC. Its protein is CASSQDLLYEQYV.

A remark on this clone: Germline is not matched at one junction end, which may reflect a read error. The chain carries TRBV20-1 and TRBJ2-1, with D possibly TRBD2 on 6 matching bases. CDR1 is DFQATT, CDR2 SNEGSKA, per germline (reference sequence). The CDR3 is 10 residues long. This chain's CDR3 is CSARRRGEVF. As DNA, the CDR3 is TGCAGTGCTAGAAGGCGGGGTGAAGTCTTC.

This chain joins TRBV6-6 and TRBJ1-1; possibly TRBD1 for D (6 bases). CDR3 length: 14 amino acids. The ends were cut back, 5 bases at V and 1 base at J, with 11 bases in the middle. From germline, CDR1 is MNHNY and CDR2 SVGAGI (reference sequence). The CDR3 DNA follows: TGTGCCAGCAGTCCGACAGGCCGGAACACTGAAGCTTTCTTT. It specifies CASSPTGRNTEAFF.

This chain uses TRBV18 with TRBJ1-4, with TRBD1 as a possible D gene (6 bases). The CDR3 has 14 residues. Germline CDR1 reads KGHSH; CDR2 reads LQKENI. Trimming cost V 6 bases and J 2 bases, with 10 bases left between them. CDR3 bases: TGTGCCAGCTCGCCAGGACAGACTAATGAAAAACTGTTTTTT. Amino acids: CASSPGQTNEKLFF.

This clone has only a few counts. The genes are TRBV6-5 and TRBJ2-7; no firm D call. The CDR3 sequence is 13 residues long. The V gene lost 6 bases and the J gene lost 3 bases, with 12 bases spanning the gap. Per the germline V gene, CDR1 is MNHEY and CDR2 is SVGAGI. This chain's CDR3 is CASSYGLGYEQYV. CDR3 bases: TGTGCCAGCAGCTATGGGCTTGGCTACGAGCAGTACGTC.

The V and J genes are TRBV19 and TRBJ1-3; 7 nucleotides line up with TRBD1. V lost 5 bases, J lost 1 base, and 8 bases stayed unmatched. CDR3 length equals 16 residues. Germline V CDR1 and CDR2: LNHDA, SQIVND (reference sequence). Here the CDR3 reads CASSFSSGQSGNTIYF. The CDR3 coding sequence is TGTGCCAGTAGTTTCTCCTCGGGACAGTCTGGAAACACCATATATTTT.

This clone came up a few times. The chain carries TRBV7-2 and TRBJ1-2, with 12 bases lining up with TRBD1. Trimming cost V 5 bases and J 8 bases; bases outside gene matches: 6. CDR1 is SGHTA, CDR2 FQGNSA, per germline. The CDR3 is 14 amino acids. Here the CDR3 DNA reads TGTGCCAGCAGCATCGGGACAGGGGGCCAAGGCTACACCTTC. It specifies CASSIGTGGQGYTF.

V gene TRBV11-3 combines with J gene TRBJ2-7; TRBD2 matches at 7 bases. The trim removed 5 bases at V and 5 bases at J, leaving 9 bases unmatched. The length of the CDR3 is 14 residues. CDR1 is SGHNT and CDR2 is YENEEA in the germline V gene. The CDR3 sequence is CASSPGGSKNEQYF. CDR3 coding DNA: TGTGCCAGCAGCCCCGGGGGGAGTAAAAACGAGCAGTACTTC.

The V and J genes are TRBV7-2 and TRBJ2-1; 7 bases are a match to TRBD2. Germline V gives CDR1 SGHTA, CDR2 FQGNSA. The V gene end was trimmed by 5 bases and the J gene end by 7 bases; junction bases not matched to a gene: 11. The CDR3 runs 15 residues. CDR3 coding DNA: TGTGCCAGCAGCCCATCTACGGGGGGTGGAAATGAGCAGTTCTTC. Amino acid sequence: CASSPSTGGGNEQFF.

Comments on this clone: The same CDR3 can be traced to other DNA sequences in this sample. The CDR3 DNA reads as TGTGCCAGCAGCTTACAGGGTCCAGATACGCAGTATTTT. Amino acids: CASSLQGPDTQYF. This sequence joins TRBV5-4 and TRBJ2-3; D is perhaps TRBD1 (6 bases). Trimming took off 2 bases at V and 4 bases at J, with 8 bases between the two ends. Germline-derived CDR1 and CDR2 are SGHNT and YYREEE (reference sequence). This CDR3 region has 13 residues.

V is TRBV28 and J is TRBJ2-7; weak D call: TRBD1 (5 bases). The CDR3 runs to 16 residues. Trimming took off 5 bases at V and 3 bases at J, with 20 bases between the two ends. CDR1 MDHEN and CDR2 SYDVKM come from the germline V gene. For the CDR3, the DNA is TGTGCCAGCAGTCCCTACCGACAGAATCTCGTCTACGAGCAGTACTTC. Its protein is CASSPYRQNLVYEQYF.

V is TRBV13 and J is TRBJ1-3; unclear D gene. The length of the CDR3 is 12 residues. Germline V gene lookup returns CDR1 PRHDT and CDR2 FYEKMQ (reference sequence). Deletions cut 4 bases from V and 4 bases from J, with 5 bases between. The CDR3 coding sequence is TGTGCCAGCAGCTCGGAGGGAAACACCATATATTTT. Its protein is CASSSEGNTIYF.

This clone was seen just once. This chain links TRBV28 with TRBJ1-3; weak D call: TRBD1 (6 bases). CDR1 MDHEN and CDR2 SYDVKM come from the germline V gene. The CDR3 contains 15 residues. Trimming took off 7 bases at V and 4 bases at J, with 17 bases between the two ends. CDR3 DNA sequence: TGTGCCAGCACCGGATGGGGGCGGGGGGGAAACACCATATATTTT. This codes for CASTGWGRGGNTIYF.

This clone was picked up a small number of times. CDR3 residues: CASSQDAGKTQYF. In nucleotides, the CDR3 is TGTGCCAGCAGCCAAGATGCGGGTAAGACCCAGTACTTC. The chain uses TRBV3-1 (or the pseudogene TRBV3-2) and TRBJ2-5; TRBD2 is a possible D gene (5 bases). The CDR3 totals 13 residues. The germline V gene encodes CDR1 LGHDT and CDR2 YNNKEL (reference sequence). Deletions cut 0 bases from V and 6 bases from J, with 8 bases between.